The present T cell receptor beta chain was sequenced within a study of T cells in Graves' hyperthyroidism and ophthalmopathy. Patients showing uncontrolled infection, other autoimmune disease, pregnancy or lactation were ineligible. There are 14 residues in the CDR3. From germline, CDR1 is SGHVS and CDR2 FNYEAQ. V lost 5 bases and J lost 7; bases outside the gene matches: 10. Amplification yielded TCR beta CDR3 regions, with RNA transcripts as the source. HTBI primers were employed in a first-round RT-PCR of the TCR CDR3. MiXCR was run by TCRdb on the multiplex PCR reads, yielding one entry per CDR3 protein. This table has a few hundred thousand distinct CDR3 sequences, roughly 14% appearing once.

This clonotype originated in a woman in her 30s with Graves' hyperthyroidism that later progressed to Graves' ophthalmopathy. The gene calls are TRBV7-6 and TRBJ2-5; 7 bases fit TRBD1. Sequenced: blood. CDR3 sequence: CASSAFKPGGTQYF. The CDR3 region has the DNA TGTGCCAGCAGCGCATTCAAACCAGGGGGGACCCAGTACTTC.